This TCR beta chain was identified during a study of molecular identifiers for immune sequencing clone quantification. Study details: Naive CD8 RNA (about 20,000 or 100,000 cells) was divided into five aliquots, with four sequenced.

Losses at the gene ends were 5 bases for V and 5 bases for J; bases not matched to a gene: 2. CDR1 GTSNPN and CDR2 SVGIG come from the germline V gene (reference sequence). The CDR3 covers 12 residues. Naive CD8 T cells were sorted, and the gate applied was CD8+CD4-CCR7+CD45RA+. The study, taken as a whole, reports: Detectable among approximately 930,000 naive cells, according to reports, was Jurkat TCR RNA spiked in from one cell.

Comments on this clonotype: Antigen unknown.

Previously described methods and listed TCR primers were employed for the bulk TCR libraries. Via MiXCR, TCRdb re-called the PCR reads, giving one row per CDR3 protein. The data contain about 330,000 distinct CDR3 sequences, about 23% of them seen just once; the ten biggest clones take up roughly 0.7%. This clonotype was sampled from a human donor in good health. Some libraries in this study had Jurkat cell RNA spiked in. The rearrangement joins TRBV30 to TRBJ1-1, with TRBD1 identical over 10 bases. The sample was naive CD8+ T cells from blood, with Jurkat cell RNA spiked in. As for subset: FACS-sorted CD8+CD4-CCR7+CD45RA+ naive T cells. This CDR3 is CAWRTGGTEAFF. CDR3 nucleotides: TGTGCCTGGCGGACAGGGGGGACTGAAGCTTTCTTT. The complete variable domain, with remaining parts taken from reference TRBV30 and TRBJ1-1, reads SQTIHQWPATLVQPVGSPLSLECTVEGTSNPNLYWYRQAAGRGLQLLFYSVGIGQISSEVPQNLSASRPQDRQFILSSKKLLLSDSGFYLCAWRTGGTEAFFGQGTRLTVV.